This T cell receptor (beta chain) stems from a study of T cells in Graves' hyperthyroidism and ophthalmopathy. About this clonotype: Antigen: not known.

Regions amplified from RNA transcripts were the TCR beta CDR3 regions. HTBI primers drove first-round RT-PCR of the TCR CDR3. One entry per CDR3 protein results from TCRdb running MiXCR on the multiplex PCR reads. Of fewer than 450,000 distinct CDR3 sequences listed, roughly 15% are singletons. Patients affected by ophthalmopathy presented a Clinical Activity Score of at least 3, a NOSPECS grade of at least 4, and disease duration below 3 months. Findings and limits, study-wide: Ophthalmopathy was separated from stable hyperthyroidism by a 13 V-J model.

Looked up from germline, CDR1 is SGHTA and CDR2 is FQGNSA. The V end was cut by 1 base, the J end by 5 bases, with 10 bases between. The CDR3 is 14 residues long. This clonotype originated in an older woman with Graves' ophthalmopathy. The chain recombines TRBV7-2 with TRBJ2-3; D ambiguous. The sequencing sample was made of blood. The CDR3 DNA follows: TGTGCCAGCAGCTTAGAGAGGAGTCTAGATACGCAGTATTTT. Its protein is CASSLERSLDTQYF.